This T cell receptor beta chain was documented in a study of T cell responses to AZD1222 COVID-19 vaccine. Regarding the study as a whole: The donor cohort was predominantly white British with a female majority, and clonal diversity may have been underestimated. Dominant CD4 TCR responses targeted spike regions 160-218 and 743-854. Following two doses of AZD1222, Spike-specific TCR breadth and depth rose.

Sequencing was performed with immunoSEQ multiplex PCR; in TCRdb, only in-frame clones are kept and a portion is missing. The sample records over 150,000 clones, roughly nine tenths being singletons. This clone was detected only once. The antigen is not known. CDR3 length: 13 residues. Trimming pared 8 bases from V and 5 bases from J, leaving 15 bases between. CDR1 is SGHNT and CDR2 is YENEEA in the germline V gene. The TCR originated in an adult in good health. This sample comprised peripheral blood, obtained on day 0 of AZD1222 vaccination. The rearrangement uses TRBV11-3 and TRBJ1-1; possible D gene TRBD1, 6 bases. This CDR3 is CASGRGLGTEAFF. CDR3 DNA: TGTGCCAGCGGAAGGGGGTTAGGGACTGAAGCTTTCTTT.